This TCR beta chain comes out of a study of vaccination and CD4 T cells after COVID-19 (dated by TCRdb to between 2020 and 2023). About the investigation overall: The convalescent cohort included six males and four females, with two Hispanic individuals, seven Caucasians, two Asians and one multiracial person. The cultures were stimulated with overlapping spike peptide pools from SARS-CoV-2 and from the common cold coronaviruses HCoV-NL63, HCoV-OC43 and HCoV-229E. As controls, cultures received a CEFX viral epitope pool (the positive control), an HIV-1 Nef peptide pool (the negative control), or no peptide at all. The spike-specific CD4+ TCR repertoire was compared before and after mRNA vaccination in approximately ten COVID-19 convalescent patients and several infection-naive healthy vaccine recipients. Participants got two doses of the Pfizer-BioNTech BNT162b2 vaccine (n=8) or two doses of the Moderna mRNA-1273 vaccine (n=2). Post-COVID blood samples from convalescent patients were collected a median of roughly 100 days after diagnosis, with a range of 35 to 161 days. Post-vaccine blood samples were taken a median of about 70 days after the second vaccine dose, with a range of about 13 to 250 days.

The trim is 5 bases for V and 3 bases for J, with a gap of 13 bases between the germline ends. According to the germline V gene (reference sequence), CDR1 reads MNHEY and CDR2 reads SMNVEV. The CDR3 starts with the cysteine, ends with the phenylalanine, and has 14 residues. This entry keeps only the CDR3 DNA: 42 bases, framed from base 1. As to this clonotype: Its antigen remains unidentified. Base qualities are not at hand, and no much larger clone is one base apart.

Broad study findings and their caveats: Relatively few convalescent patients were included in the study, and early timepoints after natural infection were not analyzed. In convalescent patients, a median around 84% of post-vaccine SARS-CoV-2-reactive clones were detected only after vaccination, and vaccine-specific priming was suggested by this finding. An increase in the median number of SARS-CoV-2-reactive clonotypes from 20 to 25 after infection to 38 after vaccination was observed, but the change was not found to be significant. Nearly all vaccine-specific clones in convalescent patients (304 of 307) were mono-reactive for SARS-CoV-2 spike rather than cross-reactive with common cold coronaviruses.

The label giving this sample's treatment or condition can be read as: 10-day PBMC culture with coronavirus spike peptide pools or control peptides (ViraFEST assay). The ViraFEST assay was used in the study, in which antigen-specific T cells were expanded with peptide pools and expanded clonotypes were subsequently identified by TCR sequencing. Healthy vaccine recipients had no prior SARS-CoV-2 infection, confirmed by negative nucleocapsid antibody tests before and after vaccination. More than 1.5 million PBMCs per well were cultured in IMDM with approximately 5% human AB serum and roughly 9.3 IU/ml IL-2, plus 10 ug/ml peptide pools. On days 3 and 7, half of the culture medium was replaced with fresh IL-2-containing medium. After less than 12 days of culture, CD4+ T cells were isolated by negative selection using the EasySep CD4+ T cell isolation kit. Ficoll-Paque Plus gradient centrifugation was used to isolate PBMCs from whole blood, and the isolated PBMCs were then either used fresh or cryopreserved at -140C. Triplicate wells were generally used for each culture condition.

To prepare the library, PCR was applied. DNA from cultured CD4+ T cells underwent TCR sequencing with the Oncomine TCR Beta short-read assay at the Johns Hopkins FTIC core. The QIAamp micro DNA kit was used to extract genomic DNA from the cultured CD4+ T cells. Oncomine TCR Beta libraries from cultured CD4+ T cells were pooled with unique dual indexes and sequenced on an Illumina iSeq 100. The authors processed their data as follows. Non-productive sequences were removed, and CDR3s not starting with C, not ending with F or W, or shorter than 7 amino acids were discarded. The MANAFEST web application was used to identify antigen-specific clonotypes by comparing peptide-stimulated wells against reference wells and other culture wells. Positive clones required FDR below 0.05, an odds ratio above 5, and productive frequency above 0.1% in at least two of three replicate wells. Clonotypes that were significantly expanded in both SARS-CoV-2 spike wells and at least one common cold coronavirus spike condition were defined as cross-reactive. Similarity between CDR3 sequences was evaluated in R version 3.6.1 using Levenshtein distances (stringdist) and unrooted phylogenetic trees (ape). TCRdb applied fastp at Q25 and MiXCR to the public reads, then kept only in-frame beta chains. A single entry per CDR3 protein holds the most common genes and DNA from its merged rows. The V and J calls and clone size are TCRdb's, not the authors'. In all, the sample holds about 23,000 distinct CDR3 sequences, and around 70% of those were seen once. The biggest ten clones account for approximately 21% of the sample.

Material: CD4+ T cells from blood, cultured in vitro, obtained after SARS-CoV-2 vaccination. The receptor comes from a human donor who received a COVID-19 vaccine. The chain is encoded by TRBV27 joined to TRBJ1-2; a weak D assignment points to TRBD1 (5 bases agree). The nucleotide sequence reads as follows: TGTGCCAGCAGTCAAAACCAGGGCTACTATGGCTACACCTTC. It translates to CASSQNQGYYGYTF.